There are a few counts of the clone carrying this T cell receptor beta chain. The target antigen is unknown. Expressed TCRB transcripts were sequenced after all isolated RNA was converted to cDNA. Sequenced by immunoSEQ multiplex PCR; TCRdb stores in-frame clones only, minus some. The table records 500,000 to 650,000 clones, approximately 13% of them present only once. This record belongs to a study of beta chain features in type 1 diabetes. Study findings and constraints: Highly expressing activated T cells could be over-counted with a cDNA template. The VDJ junctions of type 1 diabetes patients carried fewer insertions and more deletions. All four CD4+ subsets from Type 1 diabetes patients carried moderately but significantly shorter TCRB CDR3s. HLA effects on TCRB rearrangement stayed unresolved here.

CDR3 length: 13 amino acids. Trimming left V 6 bases short and J 1 base short, with 9 bases between. Per the germline V gene, CDR1 is MNHEY and CDR2 is SVGAGI. Averaging approximately 110 mL, one heparinised blood draw came from each individual donor. The specimen was naive CD4+ T cells from blood. V usage is TRBV6-5 and J usage is TRBJ2-5; no firm D call. This sequence originates from a young man with type 1 diabetes. CDR3: CASRVDGQETQYF. The CDR3 bases are TGTGCCAGCAGGGTCGACGGCCAAGAGACCCAGTACTTC.